The clone carrying this T cell receptor (beta chain) is categorized as large. The antigen remains unidentified. Cells sorted as Tregs were CD4+, CD25+ and CD127-/low. Study-level results: Greatest tumor Treg TCR overlap was with tumor naive CD4+ cells. Tumor memory CD4+ T cell TCR gene usage clustered with blood and lymph node memory CD4+ cells and lymph node naive CD4+ cells. Under 2.4% of tumor Treg sequences matched blood Tregs or memory cells.

This CDR3 has 12 amino acids. V lost 3 bases to trimming and J lost 2 bases, with 4 bases between them. The TRBV12-4/TRBJ1-2 clonotypes were amplified using barcode primers with ligated adaptors. Using its own MiXCR run on the multiplex PCR reads, TCRdb lists one record per CDR3 protein. The sample yields hundreds of distinct CDR3 sequences, roughly 9.1% seen once. Sequencing was done on a sample of Tregs sorted from blood. The chain combines TRBV12-3 or TRBV12-4 with TRBJ1-2; no definite D call. The source is a female donor with breast cancer. CDR3 sequence reads: CASSLSNYGYTF. CDR3 in DNA: TGTGCCAGCAGTTTGAGCAACTATGGCTACACCTTC.